The 7 T cell receptor beta chains below all came from one sample that was sequenced in a study of T cell responses to AZD1222 COVID-19 vaccine. The data were produced by immunoSEQ multiplex PCR, yet TCRdb's version contains in-frame clones alone and is incomplete. The table has tens of thousands of clones, approximately 85% seen once. The source was peripheral blood, collected on day 0 of AZD1222 vaccination. The receptor source for this set is an adult in good health.

The V call is TRBV2, the J call TRBJ2-7; 7 nucleotides align to TRBD2. Germline V gene data show CDR1 as SNHLY and CDR2 as FYNNEI. V was clipped by 7 bases and J by 5 bases; unmatched bases: 11. The CDR3 runs 14 residues. The CDR3 DNA reads as TGTGCCAGCACTCCCGGACTAGGGAGCCACGAGCAGTACTTC. Its protein is CASTPGLGSHEQYF.

The chain employs TRBV7-2 and TRBJ1-1, with D perhaps TRBD1 (5 bases). The V gene lost 3 bases and the J gene lost 5 bases, with 7 bases spanning the gap. This CDR3 comprises 12 residues. Looked up from germline, CDR1 is SGHTA and CDR2 is FQGNSA. The CDR3 coding sequence is TGTGCCAGCAGCTTCAGGGAGACTGAAGCTTTCTTT. Translated: CASSFRETEAFF.

This chain uses TRBV27 with TRBJ1-2; 9 nucleotides line up with TRBD1. This CDR3 is 16 amino acids long. In germline, CDR1 is MNHEY, CDR2 SMNVEV (reference sequence). With V trimmed by 5 bases and J by 4 bases, 11 bases remained unmatched. The CDR3 sequence is CASSPDYRGHGYGYTF. CDR3 nucleotides: TGTGCCAGCAGTCCAGACTACAGGGGGCACGGCTATGGCTACACCTTC.

The chain is built from TRBV27 and TRBJ2-1, with 9 bases matching TRBD1. V shed 2 bases and J 4 bases; nucleotides not matched to a gene: 3. The CDR3 consists of 15 residues. Germline V gene data show CDR1 as MNHEY and CDR2 as SMNVEV (reference sequence). CDR3 nucleotide sequence: TGTGCCAGCAGTTTAAACGGACAGGGGTACAATGAGCAGTTCTTC. Its protein is CASSLNGQGYNEQFF.

V and J are TRBV11-3 and TRBJ1-6; the match to TRBD1 covers 7 bases. V was pared by 3 bases and J by 10 bases, with 12 bases of the junction left unmatched. In germline, CDR1 is SGHNT, CDR2 YENEEA. The CDR3 spans 16 residues. The CDR3 DNA follows: TGTGCCAGCAGCTTGGACACCACAGGGGTAGGATCACCCCTCCACTTT. This encodes CASSLDTTGVGSPLHF.

This clone turned up a few times. This chain uses TRBV9 with TRBJ2-3; TRBD2 might be the D (6 bases). The CDR3 has 16 amino acids. Germline loops: CDR1 SGDLS, CDR2 YYNGEE. Between the trimmed V and J ends, which lost 6 bases and 2 bases, there was a span of 19 bases. CDR3 nucleotides: TGTGCCAGCACCCCCCTAGGAGGGGTGGTCACAGATACGCAGTATTTT. It translates to CASTPLGGVVTDTQYF.

The V and J genes are TRBV18 and TRBJ1-6; D may be TRBD1 (6 bases). Trimming stripped 2 bases from V and 5 bases from J, with 16 bases between. The CDR3 extends over 17 amino acids. Germline CDR1 KGHSH, CDR2 LQKENI. The CDR3 here is CASSPSFGGQNNSPLHF. CDR3 nucleotide sequence: TGTGCCAGCTCACCATCCTTCGGGGGGCAAAATAATTCACCCCTCCACTTT.